The T cell receptor (beta chain) under discussion was sequenced for a study of cytomegalovirus exposure and HLA in healthy donors. The PCR employed 60 Vbeta primers together with 13 Jbeta primers. Here immunoSEQ multiplex PCR was the method, and the copy in TCRdb shows in-frame clones only, minus some. The sample includes 140,000 to 150,000 clones, approximately 9% seen only once; the top ten take around 1.9%. The CDR3 runs 16 residues. The J segment lost 5 bases and the V segment lost 3 bases, leaving 7 bases of the junction unmatched. Germline CDR1 is SGDLS and CDR2 is YYNGEE. The clonotype originates from a male donor in good health and CMV-seronegative. This sequence joins TRBV9 and TRBJ2-3; 12 bases line up with TRBD1. The sequencing sample was made of PBMCs. The CDR3 protein is CASSERDRGRIDTQYF. The CDR3 bases are TGTGCCAGCAGCGAGAGGGACAGGGGGCGCATAGATACGCAGTATTTT.